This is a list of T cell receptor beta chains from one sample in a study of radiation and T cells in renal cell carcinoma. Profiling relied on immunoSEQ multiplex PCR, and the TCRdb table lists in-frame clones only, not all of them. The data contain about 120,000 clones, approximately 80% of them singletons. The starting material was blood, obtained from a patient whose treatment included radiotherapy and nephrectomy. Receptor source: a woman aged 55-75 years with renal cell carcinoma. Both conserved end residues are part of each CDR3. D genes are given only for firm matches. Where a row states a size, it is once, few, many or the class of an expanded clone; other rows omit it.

CDR3aa: CASQGFLDEKLFF; CDR3nt: TGTGCCAGCCAGGGGTTTTTGGATGAAAAACTGTTTTTT; v_gene: TRBV2; abundance: .; j_gene: TRBJ1-4; d_gene: .
CDR3aa: CASSVVAGVSDTQYF; CDR3nt: TGTGCCAGCAGTGTTGTAGCGGGAGTTTCAGATACGCAGTATTTT; v_gene: TRBV6-4; abundance: .; j_gene: TRBJ2-3; d_gene: TRBD2
CDR3aa: CASSPLQRGEAFF; CDR3nt: TGTGCCAGCTCACCACTTCAAAGGGGTGAAGCTTTCTTT; v_gene: TRBV18; abundance: .; j_gene: TRBJ1-1; d_gene: .
CDR3aa: CASTAQATSYEQYF; CDR3nt: TGTGCCAGCACCGCCCAGGCGACCTCCTACGAGCAGTACTTC; v_gene: TRBV7-2; abundance: .; j_gene: TRBJ2-7; d_gene: .
CDR3aa: CASTSGSPLSTDTQYF; CDR3nt: TGTGCCAGCACTTCAGGTTCCCCGTTGAGCACAGATACGCAGTATTTT; v_gene: TRBV27; abundance: once; j_gene: TRBJ2-3; d_gene: .
CDR3aa: CASSAGTGLNSPLHF; CDR3nt: TGTGCCAGCAGCGCCGGGACAGGTCTAAATTCACCCCTCCACTTT; v_gene: TRBV9; abundance: .; j_gene: TRBJ1-6; d_gene: TRBD1
CDR3aa: CASSVGAGLSGNTIYF; CDR3nt: TGTGCCAGCAGCGTAGGGGCAGGCCTCTCTGGAAACACCATATATTTT; v_gene: TRBV9; abundance: once; j_gene: TRBJ1-3; d_gene: .
CDR3aa: CASSPPPYETQYF; CDR3nt: TGTGCCAGCAGCCCTCCTCCGTACGAGACCCAGTACTTC; v_gene: TRBV6-6; abundance: once; j_gene: TRBJ2-5; d_gene: .
CDR3aa: CATSRDRGGTDTQYF; CDR3nt: TGTGCCACCAGCAGAGATCGGGGGGGCACAGATACGCAGTATTTT; v_gene: TRBV15; abundance: .; j_gene: TRBJ2-3; d_gene: TRBD2
CDR3aa: CAWKAGGPNTGELFF; CDR3nt: TGTGCCTGGAAGGCGGGAGGACCGAACACCGGGGAGCTGTTTTTT; v_gene: TRBV30; abundance: .; j_gene: TRBJ2-2; d_gene: TRBD2
CDR3aa: CASSPGGNEQFF; CDR3nt: TGTGCCAGTAGCCCAGGAGGAAATGAGCAGTTCTTC; v_gene: TRBV19; abundance: .; j_gene: TRBJ2-1; d_gene: .
CDR3aa: CASSRAGATDTQYF; CDR3nt: TGTGCCAGTAGTAGGGCAGGGGCTACAGATACGCAGTATTTT; v_gene: TRBV19; abundance: .; j_gene: TRBJ2-3; d_gene: .
CDR3aa: CASSELGGGTEAFF; CDR3nt: TGTGCCAGCAGTGAGTTGGGGGGGGGCACTGAAGCTTTCTTT; v_gene: TRBV2; abundance: .; j_gene: TRBJ1-1; d_gene: .
CDR3aa: CAISLFRDKNYEQYF; CDR3nt: TGTGCCATCAGTTTATTCCGGGACAAAAACTACGAGCAGTACTTC; v_gene: TRBV10-3; abundance: .; j_gene: TRBJ2-7; d_gene: .
CDR3aa: CASSLVIGTEAFF; CDR3nt: TGCGCCAGCAGCTTGGTTATAGGCACTGAAGCTTTCTTT; v_gene: TRBV5-1; abundance: .; j_gene: TRBJ1-1; d_gene: .
CDR3aa: CASSPGGAGNQPQHF; CDR3nt: TGTGCCAGCAGCCCAGGGGGCGCGGGCAATCAGCCCCAGCATTTT; v_gene: TRBV2; abundance: few; j_gene: TRBJ1-5; d_gene: TRBD1
CDR3aa: CASSEGNPYYGYTF; CDR3nt: TGTGCCAGCAGCGAGGGGAACCCCTACTATGGCTACACCTTC; v_gene: TRBV9; abundance: few; j_gene: TRBJ1-2; d_gene: .
CDR3aa: CASSWGVQGTHEQYF; CDR3nt: TGCGCCAGCAGCTGGGGGGTCCAGGGTACCCACGAGCAGTACTTC; v_gene: TRBV5-1; abundance: .; j_gene: TRBJ2-7; d_gene: .
CDR3aa: CASSQNLGNEQFF; CDR3nt: TGCGCCAGCAGCCAGAACCTCGGGAATGAGCAGTTCTTC; v_gene: TRBV5-1; abundance: .; j_gene: TRBJ2-1; d_gene: .
CDR3aa: CASSNGQGNQPQHF; CDR3nt: TGTGCCAGCAGCAACGGACAGGGCAATCAGCCCCAGCATTTT; v_gene: TRBV21-1; abundance: .; j_gene: TRBJ1-5; d_gene: .
CDR3aa: CASSLRTGSLDYTF; CDR3nt: TGTGCCAGTAGTCTCCGGACGGGCTCTTTGGACTACACCTTC; v_gene: TRBV19; abundance: .; j_gene: TRBJ1-2; d_gene: .
CDR3aa: CASSLNAGGLSYEQYF; CDR3nt: TGTGCCAGCAGCTTAAATGCGGGAGGGCTATCCTACGAGCAGTACTTC; v_gene: TRBV7-6; abundance: few; j_gene: TRBJ2-7; d_gene: TRBD2
CDR3aa: CASGRLNTGELFF; CDR3nt: TGTGCCAGCGGTCGCCTGAACACCGGGGAGCTGTTTTTT; v_gene: TRBV13; abundance: .; j_gene: TRBJ2-2; d_gene: .
CDR3aa: CASSSGGASGANVLTF; CDR3nt: TGTGCTAGCAGCTCGGGGGGGGCCTCTGGGGCCAACGTCCTGACTTTC; v_gene: TRBV7-7; abundance: .; j_gene: TRBJ2-6; d_gene: TRBD2
CDR3aa: CASSQGHEAFF; CDR3nt: TGTGCCAGCAGCCAAGGGCACGAAGCTTTCTTT; v_gene: TRBV6-5; abundance: .; j_gene: TRBJ1-1; d_gene: .
CDR3aa: CAISDAGEQYF; CDR3nt: TGTGCCATCAGTGACGCAGGGGAGCAGTACTTC; v_gene: TRBV10-3; abundance: once; j_gene: TRBJ2-7; d_gene: .
CDR3aa: CASSASWGGIGNTIYF; CDR3nt: TGTGCCAGTAGTGCGAGTTGGGGGGGCATTGGAAACACCATATATTTT; v_gene: TRBV19; abundance: .; j_gene: TRBJ1-3; d_gene: .
CDR3aa: CASSVGKNEQYF; CDR3nt: TGTGCCAGCAGTGTGGGGAAGAACGAGCAGTACTTC; v_gene: TRBV27; abundance: few; j_gene: TRBJ2-7; d_gene: .
CDR3aa: CSVADGLAGDYERYF; CDR3nt: TGCAGCGTTGCCGACGGGCTAGCGGGGGACTACGAGCGGTACTTC; v_gene: TRBV29-1; abundance: .; j_gene: TRBJ2-7; d_gene: TRBD2
CDR3aa: CASSPVGGFDTEAFF; CDR3nt: TGTGCCAGCTCACCAGTAGGGGGCTTCGACACTGAAGCTTTCTTT; v_gene: TRBV18; abundance: .; j_gene: TRBJ1-1; d_gene: TRBD1
CDR3aa: CASSFNPLADTQYF; CDR3nt: TGTGCCAGCAGCTTTAACCCTCTCGCAGATACGCAGTATTTT; v_gene: TRBV5-5; abundance: .; j_gene: TRBJ2-3; d_gene: .
CDR3aa: CASSLSFGGRRGNEQFF; CDR3nt: TGTGCCAGCAGTTTATCTTTTGGTGGGAGACGTGGCAATGAGCAGTTCTTC; v_gene: TRBV27; abundance: .; j_gene: TRBJ2-1; d_gene: .
CDR3aa: CASSQPYGGQFF; CDR3nt: TGCGCCAGCAGCCAACCTTATGGGGGGCAGTTCTTC; v_gene: TRBV4-1; abundance: .; j_gene: TRBJ2-1; d_gene: .
CDR3aa: CASSLYENTEAFF; CDR3nt: TGCGCCAGCAGCTTGTATGAGAACACTGAAGCTTTCTTT; v_gene: TRBV5-1; abundance: few; j_gene: TRBJ1-1; d_gene: .
CDR3aa: CASSPTSGQAWIYTF; CDR3nt: TGTGCCAGCAGCCCGACATCAGGTCAGGCGTGGATCTACACCTTC; v_gene: TRBV11-1; abundance: .; j_gene: TRBJ1-2; d_gene: .
CDR3aa: CASRTTPNSGELFF; CDR3nt: TGTGCCAGCAGAACGACCCCAAATTCAGGGGAGCTGTTTTTT; v_gene: TRBV2; abundance: .; j_gene: TRBJ2-2; d_gene: .
CDR3aa: CASSQLLAGTGANVLTF; CDR3nt: TGCGCCAGCAGCCAACTCTTGGCGGGAACTGGGGCCAACGTCCTGACTTTC; v_gene: TRBV4-3; abundance: .; j_gene: TRBJ2-6; d_gene: .
CDR3aa: CASSQGSASGDQETQYF; CDR3nt: TGTGCCAGCAGCCAAGGGTCGGCTAGCGGGGACCAAGAGACCCAGTACTTC; v_gene: TRBV4-2; abundance: .; j_gene: TRBJ2-5; d_gene: TRBD2
CDR3aa: CASRTPGTDQETQYF; CDR3nt: TGTGCCAGCAGGACCCCCGGGACAGACCAAGAGACCCAGTACTTC; v_gene: TRBV6-1; abundance: .; j_gene: TRBJ2-5; d_gene: TRBD1
CDR3aa: CSVSPIAGDNYNEQFF; CDR3nt: TGCAGCGTTTCCCCCATCGCTGGGGACAACTACAATGAGCAGTTCTTC; v_gene: TRBV29-1; abundance: .; j_gene: TRBJ2-1; d_gene: .